The 13 T cell receptor beta chains below were found in one sample sequenced in a study of blood T cells in healthy people across ages. Next came a second PCR, run for roughly 6 to 11 cycles, which used a sample-barcoded 5' primer along with a J-beta primer mix. TCRdb recomputed calls from the 5' RACE reads with MiXCR, one row per CDR3 protein. The table shows 1.5 million to 2 million distinct CDR3 sequences, with approximately 28% occurring only once. The sequenced material came from blood. Every receptor here comes from a woman under 40 in good health.

The sample holds one count of this clonotype. This rearrangement joins TRBV29-1 to TRBJ1-3, with D possibly being TRBD1 (5 bases). Germline loops: CDR1 SQVTM, CDR2 ANQGSEA. V gave up 8 bases and J gave up 3 bases, with 11 bases separating them. The CDR3 consists of 12 residues. The CDR3 is CSIRRGGNTIYF. For the CDR3, the DNA is TGCAGCATTCGTAGGGGTGGAAACACCATATATTTT.

The chain combines TRBV27 with TRBJ2-1, with a possible D match to TRBD1 (7 bases). The ends were cut back, 6 bases at V and 5 bases at J, with 23 bases in the middle. Germline CDR1 is MNHEY and CDR2 is SMNVEV (reference sequence). The CDR3 is 17 residues long. The chain's CDR3 is CASRTQGVAEEDNEQFF. CDR3 nucleotides: TGTGCCAGCAGGACGCAGGGGGTAGCGGAAGAGGACAATGAGCAGTTCTTC.

There are many counts of this clonotype. J is TRBJ1-5 and V is TRBV5-1; unclear D gene. The CDR3 consists of 14 residues. CDR1 is SGHRS, CDR2 YFSETQ, per germline. V was shortened by 0 bases and J by 3 bases, with 7 bases between the two germline ends. The CDR3 spells CASSLDGLNQPQHF. The CDR3 nucleotides read TGCGCCAGCAGCTTGGACGGACTCAATCAGCCCCAGCATTTT. The full variable domain, in which reference TRBV5-1 and TRBJ1-5 provide the parts outside the CDR3, is KAGVTQTPRYLIKTRGQQVTLSCSPISGHRSVSWYQQTPGQGLQFLFEYFSETQRNKGNFPGRFSGRQFSNSRSEMNVSTLELGDSALYLCASSLDGLNQPQHFGDGTRLSIL.

The chain is built from TRBV25-1 and TRBJ2-2, with D hard to call. Germline CDR1 and CDR2: MGHDK and SYGVNS. Trimming removed 5 bases from V and 7 bases from J, with 8 bases in between. The CDR3 covers 12 residues. The CDR3: CASSPVIGELFF. CDR3 sequence (DNA): TGTGCCAGCAGTCCTGTGATCGGGGAGCTGTTTTTT.

This clonotype has just a few counts. V and J are TRBV25-1 and TRBJ2-5; 7 nucleotides align to TRBD2. CDR1 and CDR2 from the germline V gene are MGHDK and SYGVNS. The CDR3 sequence is 15 residues long. V trimming: 0 bases; J trimming: 2 bases; junction bases outside the gene matches: 3. The DNA for the CDR3 is TGTGCCAGCAGTGAATACGCGGGGGTACAAGAGACCCAGTACTTC. Its protein is CASSEYAGVQETQYF.

Concerning this clonotype: Mismatch with germline at one junction end may stem from a read error. The chain links TRBV7-3 to TRBJ2-1, with 9 bases aligning to TRBD2. The germline V gene encodes CDR1 SGHTA and CDR2 FQGTGA. CDR3 length: 13 residues. In nucleotides, the CDR3 is TGTGTCAGCAGCCTCAGCGGGGGGCATGAGCAGTTCTTC. Protein sequence: CVSSLSGGHEQFF. The whole variable domain, remainder taken from reference TRBV7-3 and TRBJ2-1, is GAGVSQTPSNKVTEKGKYVELRCDPISGHTALYWYRQSLGQGPEFLIYFQGTGAADDSGLPNDRFFAVRPEGSVSTLKIQRTERGDSAVYLCVSSLSGGHEQFFGPGTRLTVL.

The V and J genes are TRBV5-1 and TRBJ2-1; no firm D call. Germline lookup yields CDR1 SGHRS and CDR2 YFSETQ. The ends were cut back, 0 bases at V and 7 bases at J, with 11 bases in the middle. This CDR3 contains 14 residues. CDR3 sequence reads: CASSLVRMRNEQFF. DNA of the CDR3: TGCGCCAGCAGCTTGGTCCGTATGAGAAATGAGCAGTTCTTC.

This clonotype was counted a few times. CDR3 protein: CASSFGQWDNQPQHF. The CDR3 nucleotides read TGTGCCAGCAGCTTCGGCCAGTGGGACAATCAGCCCCAGCATTTT. The chain uses TRBV5-5 and TRBJ1-5; D is unclear. The V and J ends lost 2 bases and 3 bases respectively, with 12 bases between them. This CDR3 is built from 15 residues. Germline V gives CDR1 SGHKS, CDR2 YYEKEE (reference sequence).

The V call is TRBV19, the J call TRBJ1-5, with TRBD1 as a possible D gene (5 bases). This CDR3 spans 13 amino acids. CDR1 and CDR2 (germline): LNHDA, SQIVND (reference sequence). Trimming pared 7 bases from V and 7 bases from J, leaving 14 bases between. The CDR3 is CASTLRREQPQHF. CDR3 nucleotide sequence: TGTGCCAGTACCCTTCGCAGGGAACAGCCCCAGCATTTT. Supplemented by reference TRBV19 and TRBJ1-5, the full variable domain reads DGGITQSPKYLFRKEGQNVTLSCEQNLNHDAMYWYRQDPGQGLRLIYYSQIVNDFQKGDIAEGYSVSREKKESFPLTVTSAQKNPTAFYLCASTLRREQPQHFGDGTRLSIL.

Turning to this clonotype: One end of the junction is discordant with germline, which a read error may explain. The chain is built from TRBV4-1 and TRBJ1-2; possibly TRBD1 for D (6 bases). Germline V gene data show CDR1 as MGHRA and CDR2 as YSYEKL. This CDR3 region has 14 residues. The CDR3 DNA sequence: TGCGCCAGCAGCCTGACAGGAACGAACTATGGCTGCACCTTC. It codes for CASSLTGTNYGCTF.

This clonotype was observed at least ten times. The V and J genes are TRBV5-5 and TRBJ2-7; 8 bases align to TRBD2. Germline CDR1 and CDR2: SGHKS and YYEKEE (reference sequence). Unmatched junction bases numbered 15, after V lost 6 bases and J lost 1 base. The CDR3 length is 17 residues. This CDR3 is CASIQVGAGAGSYEQYF. The CDR3 nucleotides read TGTGCCAGCATCCAAGTGGGAGCGGGAGCTGGGTCCTACGAGCAGTACTTC.

This clonotype was observed a few times. This chain joins TRBV12-5 and TRBJ2-7; D is possibly TRBD1 or TRBD2 (7 bases each). This CDR3 comprises 13 residues. CDR1 and CDR2 (germline): LGHNT, FRNRAP. V was trimmed by 6 bases and J by 2 bases, leaving 11 bases between them. The CDR3 sequence: CASGQGRAYEQYF. CDR3 sequence (DNA): TGTGCTAGTGGACAGGGGAGGGCCTACGAGCAGTACTTC.

The chain links TRBV20-1 to TRBJ1-2, with 7 bases that match TRBD1. Germline V gene data show CDR1 as DFQATT and CDR2 as SNEGSKA (reference sequence). This CDR3 comprises 15 residues. The trim removed 1 base at V and 1 base at J, leaving 6 bases unmatched. The CDR3, as DNA: TGCAGTGCTAGAGGTTTTGGACAGGATAACTATGGCTACACCTTC. This gives the protein CSARGFGQDNYGYTF.